Listed below are T cell receptor beta chains from one sample, sequenced in a study of T cells in Graves' hyperthyroidism and ophthalmopathy. Via MiXCR, TCRdb re-called the multiplex PCR reads, giving one row per CDR3 protein. The profile shows around 540,000 distinct CDR3 sequences, around 16% of them singletons. Sequenced input: blood. Every receptor here comes from a woman aged 25 to 39 with Graves' ophthalmopathy. CDR3s include the opening cysteine and the closing phenylalanine or tryptophan. A D gene is named only where the DNA matches it firmly. Clone size is stated in some rows and not others, as once, few, many or a class when expanded.

CDR3nt: TGTGCCAGCATCAACGTGGGGATAAAGGATGAGCAGTTCTTC; CDR3aa: CASINVGIKDEQFF; abundance: few; d_gene: NA; j_gene: TRBJ2-1; v_gene: TRBV7-9
CDR3nt: TGTGCCAGCAGCTTTCACATGAACACTGAAGCTTTCTTT; CDR3aa: CASSFHMNTEAFF; abundance: many; d_gene: NA; j_gene: TRBJ1-1; v_gene: TRBV14
CDR3nt: TGCAGTGCTAGAGGGGGAAATCAGCCCCAGCATTTT; CDR3aa: CSARGGNQPQHF; abundance: many; d_gene: NA; j_gene: TRBJ1-5; v_gene: TRBV20-1
CDR3nt: TGTGCCAGCAGCCCGATCTCGAGGGCCTCCTCCTACGAGCAGTACTTC; CDR3aa: CASSPISRASSYEQYF; abundance: many; d_gene: NA; j_gene: TRBJ2-7; v_gene: TRBV11-2
CDR3nt: TGTGCCAGCAGATCCGGGACAGGCCGTCTGGATGAGCAGTTCTTC; CDR3aa: CASRSGTGRLDEQFF; abundance: NA; d_gene: TRBD1; j_gene: TRBJ2-1; v_gene: TRBV27
CDR3nt: TGTGCCAGCAGCTTGTTCGGCTCGACAGGGGGCTATGAGACCCAGTACTTC; CDR3aa: CASSLFGSTGGYETQYF; abundance: many; d_gene: TRBD1; j_gene: TRBJ2-5; v_gene: TRBV11-2
CDR3nt: TGTGCCATCCGCCGGGACGGGGGTAGCACAGATACGCAGTATTTT; CDR3aa: CAIRRDGGSTDTQYF; abundance: NA; d_gene: NA; j_gene: TRBJ2-3; v_gene: TRBV2
CDR3nt: TGTGCCAGCAGTTCCCGGACTAGCGGGACCGGGACCCAGTACTTC; CDR3aa: CASSSRTSGTGTQYF; abundance: many; d_gene: TRBD2; j_gene: TRBJ2-5; v_gene: TRBV2
CDR3nt: TGCAGCGCCCTTCGGGGGGCCAAAAACATTCAGTACTTC; CDR3aa: CSALRGAKNIQYF; abundance: few; d_gene: NA; j_gene: TRBJ2-4; v_gene: TRBV29-1
CDR3nt: TGTGCCAGCAGTTTCGACAGGGAGGATAGTGAGCAGTTCTTC; CDR3aa: CASSFDREDSEQFF; abundance: many; d_gene: NA; j_gene: TRBJ2-1; v_gene: TRBV12-3/TRBV12-4